Each of the 25 T cell receptor beta chains below was sequenced from the same sample in a study of cytomegalovirus exposure and HLA in healthy donors. The PCR ran on 60 Vbeta and 13 Jbeta primers. Produced via immunoSEQ multiplex PCR; TCRdb's table is partial and in-frame only. The sample comprises 130,000 to 150,000 clones, about 74% of which are singletons, and about 13% rests with the top ten. Sequencing was performed on PBMCs. The source is a man between 35 and 55 years old in good health and CMV-seropositive.

The chain couples TRBV19 to TRBJ1-2, with 9 bases that match TRBD1. The CDR3 covers 23 residues. The ends lost 3 bases at V and 2 bases at J; junction bases unmatched: 28. Germline V gene lookup returns CDR1 LNHDA and CDR2 SQIVND (reference sequence). The CDR3 coding sequence is TGTGCCAGTAGTATCCCCCTGAGGCTAGGAGTTGTGCTACAGGGGGCTATAAACTATGGCTACACCTTC. Translating it yields CASSIPLRLGVVLQGAINYGYTF.

The rearrangement uses TRBV9 and TRBJ2-1; unclear D gene. Germline V gene data show CDR1 as SGDLS and CDR2 as YYNGEE. The CDR3 totals 16 residues. Trimming left V 0 bases short and J 7 bases short, with 17 bases between. The CDR3 nucleotides read TGTGCCAGCAGCGTAGCCCCCTCGGGTACGGCTAATGAGCAGTTCTTC. This sequence encodes CASSVAPSGTANEQFF.

The rearrangement uses TRBV18 and TRBJ1-4; the D gene is possibly TRBD1 (6 bases). The germline V gene has CDR1 KGHSH and CDR2 LQKENI. V was clipped by 6 bases and J by 5 bases, with 10 bases between them. This CDR3 contains 13 residues. The CDR3, as DNA: TGTGCCAGCTCTCCCGGACAGAATGAAAAACTGTTTTTT. Translated: CASSPGQNEKLFF.

V is TRBV7-2 and J is TRBJ2-5; 10 nucleotides line up with TRBD1. V gave up 5 bases and J gave up 5 bases; unmatched junction bases: 8. This CDR3 contains 15 residues. Germline V gene lookup returns CDR1 SGHTA and CDR2 FQGNSA. CDR3 loop: CASSADRGRQETQYF. The CDR3 DNA reads as TGTGCCAGCAGCGCGGACAGGGGGAGGCAGGAGACCCAGTACTTC.

Turning to this clone: The same CDR3 is also encoded by other DNA sequences in this sample. V gene TRBV7-2 combines with J gene TRBJ2-7; TRBD1 agrees at 9 bases. V lost 3 bases and J lost 3; bases outside the gene matches: 6. In germline, CDR1 is SGHTA, CDR2 FQGNSA. This CDR3 is built from 15 residues. This chain's CDR3 is CASSLDRGGGYEQYF. In DNA form, the CDR3 reads TGTGCCAGCAGCTTGGACAGGGGTGGGGGCTACGAGCAGTACTTC. Looking up the rest from reference TRBV7-2 and TRBJ2-7 gives the full variable domain: GAGVSQSPSNKVTEKGKDVELRCDPISGHTALYWYRQSLGQGLEFLIYFQGNSAPDKSGLPSDRFSAERTGGSVSTLTIQRTQQEDSAVYLCASSLDRGGGYEQYFGPGTRLTVT.

The gene calls are TRBV19 and TRBJ2-7; D call uncertain. Trimming removed 0 bases at V and 7 bases at J, with 16 bases between. CDR3 size: 15 residues. The germline gives CDR1 LNHDA, CDR2 SQIVND (reference sequence). The CDR3 region is CASSIEGSFSKEQYF. In nucleotides, the CDR3 is TGTGCCAGTAGTATAGAGGGCTCTTTTTCGAAGGAGCAGTACTTC.

V gene TRBV28 combines with J gene TRBJ1-2, with D possibly being TRBD1 (5 bases). Germline loops: CDR1 MDHEN, CDR2 SYDVKM. The CDR3 spans 11 residues. V was trimmed by 2 bases and J by 9 bases, leaving 7 bases between them. The CDR3 protein is CASSLRGSYTF. The CDR3 DNA reads TGTGCCAGCAGTTTAAGGGGTAGCTACACCTTC.

This chain uses TRBV7-2 with TRBJ2-2, with D perhaps matching TRBD1 (5 bases). From germline, CDR1 is SGHTA and CDR2 FQGNSA. The length of the CDR3 is 15 residues. The V end was cut by 2 bases, the J end by 2 bases, with 9 bases between. CDR3 in amino acids: CASSLFRVNTGELFF. In nucleotides, the CDR3 is TGTGCCAGCAGCTTATTCAGGGTAAACACCGGGGAGCTGTTTTTT. The whole variable domain, remainder taken from reference TRBV7-2 and TRBJ2-2, is GAGVSQSPSNKVTEKGKDVELRCDPISGHTALYWYRQSLGQGLEFLIYFQGNSAPDKSGLPSDRFSAERTGGSVSTLTIQRTQQEDSAVYLCASSLFRVNTGELFFGEGSRLTVL.

The CDR3 region has the DNA TGTGCCAGCAGCTCCGGACAGAACTACGAGCAGTACTTC. Translating it yields CASSSGQNYEQYF. This chain connects TRBV28 to TRBJ2-7; tentatively, D is TRBD1 (6 bases). Germline lookup yields CDR1 MDHEN and CDR2 SYDVKM. The CDR3 totals 13 residues. The V end lost 6 bases, the J end lost 3 bases, and 12 bases lay between the germline ends.

A single count supports this clone. The rearrangement joins TRBV29-1 to TRBJ1-5; 9 bases match TRBD1. Trimming took 7 bases from V and 7 from J; bases not matched to a gene: 5. Germline loops: CDR1 SQVTM, CDR2 ANQGSEA. The CDR3 is 12 amino acids. CDR3 amino acids: CSAQGADQPQHF. Written as DNA, the CDR3 is TGCAGCGCACAGGGGGCGGACCAGCCCCAGCATTTT. Full variable domain (missing parts from reference TRBV29-1 and TRBJ1-5): SAVISQKPSRDICQRGTSLTIQCQVDSQVTMMFWYRQQPGQSLTLIATANQGSEATYESGFVIDKFPISRPNLTFSTLTVSNMSPEDSSIYLCSAQGADQPQHFGDGTRLSIL.

The DNA of the CDR3 is TGTGCCAGCAGCAAATACAGGCCATACAATGAGCAGTTCTTC. It encodes CASSKYRPYNEQFF. The chain combines TRBV21-1 with TRBJ2-1; TRBD1 is the table's D call, not checked against the DNA. TRBV21-1 is listed as a pseudogene. The length of the CDR3 is 14 residues.

V and J are TRBV5-1 and TRBJ2-3; 7 nucleotides align to TRBD1. The CDR3 sequence is 15 residues long. Per the germline V gene, CDR1 is SGHRS and CDR2 is YFSETQ. Unmatched junction bases numbered 4, after V lost 3 bases and J lost 0 bases. In DNA, the CDR3 is TGCGCCAGCAGCTACCAGGACAGGAGCACAGATACGCAGTATTTT. Amino acid sequence: CASSYQDRSTDTQYF.

The table lists this clone with a few counts. This rearrangement joins TRBV4-2 to TRBJ2-2, with D possibly matching TRBD1 (6 bases). Trimming stripped 1 base from V and 2 bases from J, with 17 bases between. The CDR3 length is 18 residues. Germline V gives CDR1 LGHNA, CDR2 YNFKEQ. The CDR3 is CASSQAAPLGANTGELFF. For the CDR3, the DNA is TGTGCCAGCAGCCAAGCTGCACCTTTGGGGGCTAACACCGGGGAGCTGTTTTTT.

The chain joins TRBV29-1 to TRBJ2-3; no definite D call. The germline V gene encodes CDR1 SQVTM and CDR2 ANQGSEA. This CDR3 has 13 amino acids. V was clipped by 4 bases and J by 6 bases, with 14 bases between them. CDR3 DNA: TGCAGCGTTGGTGGCTCCCCCTTTGATACGCAGTATTTT. As protein: CSVGGSPFDTQYF.

The V and J genes are TRBV28 and TRBJ1-3, with D tentatively TRBD1 (6 bases). The V and J ends lost 4 bases and 0 bases respectively, with 10 bases between them. The germline CDR1 and CDR2 sequences are MDHEN and SYDVKM. The CDR3 length is 15 residues. The CDR3 reads CASSSGALSGNTIYF. CDR3 nucleotide sequence: TGTGCCAGCAGTTCAGGGGCCCTCTCTGGAAACACCATATATTTT.

This clone was counted only a few times. This sequence joins TRBV2 and TRBJ2-1, with 7 bases identical to TRBD1. The CDR3 has 14 residues. The junction had 1 base not matched to a gene; V was cut back by 2 bases and J by 3 bases. In germline, CDR1 is SNHLY, CDR2 FYNNEI. The CDR3 protein is CASSEQGVYNEQFF. CDR3 DNA sequence: TGTGCCAGCAGTGAACAGGGGGTCTACAATGAGCAGTTCTTC.

The genes are TRBV6-4 and TRBJ2-7, with TRBD2 matching over 9 bases. V lost 3 bases to trimming and J lost 7 bases; unmatched junction nucleotides: 10. CDR1 and CDR2 (germline): MRHNA, SNTAGT. The CDR3 consists of 15 residues. The DNA of the CDR3 is TGTGCCAGCAGTGAGGGATTAGCGGGAGTGAGTGAGCAGTACTTC. It yields the protein CASSEGLAGVSEQYF.

The chain uses TRBV19 and TRBJ2-4, with D tentatively TRBD1 (6 bases). The V end lost 2 bases, the J end lost 5 bases, and 7 bases lay between the germline ends. This CDR3 is 13 amino acids long. Germline V gives CDR1 LNHDA, CDR2 SQIVND (reference sequence). For the CDR3, the DNA is TGTGCCAGTAGTATAAACAGGGAAAACATTCAGTACTTC. Protein: CASSINRENIQYF.

This chain links TRBV6-5 with TRBJ1-3; D unclear. The CDR3 consists of 13 residues. V was cut by 8 bases and J by 0 bases, with 8 bases left in between. CDR1 is MNHEY, CDR2 SVGAGI, per germline. CDR3 bases: TGTGCCAGCCGGGATTACTCTGGAAACACCATATATTTT. It encodes CASRDYSGNTIYF.

To note about this clone: The same CDR3 also results from other DNA sequences found in this sample. The CDR3: CASSLAGTGSYEQYF. The CDR3 nucleotides read TGTGCCAGCAGTTTGGCCGGGACAGGGTCCTACGAGCAGTACTTC. The gene calls are TRBV7-2 and TRBJ2-7; 9 bases map to TRBD1. CDR1 SGHTA and CDR2 FQGNSA come from the germline V gene. The trim removed 6 bases at V and 1 base at J, leaving 7 bases unmatched. The CDR3 is 15 residues long.

This chain uses TRBV5-4 with TRBJ1-3; 8 bases agree with TRBD1. This CDR3 contains 16 residues. Germline V gene lookup returns CDR1 SGHNT and CDR2 YYREEE (reference sequence). Trimming took 4 bases from V and 0 from J; bases not matched to a gene: 6. DNA for the CDR3: TGTGCCAGCAGCCATTTTACAGGGGGCTCTGGAAACACCATATATTTT. It encodes CASSHFTGGSGNTIYF. The full variable domain, rest sourced from reference TRBV5-4 and TRBJ1-3, is ETGVTQSPTHLIKTRGQQVTLRCSSQSGHNTVSWYQQALGQGPQFIFQYYREEENGRGNFPPRFSGLQFPNYSSELNVNALELDDSALYLCASSHFTGGSGNTIYFGEGSWLTVV.

CDR3 residues: CSVGGDANTGELFF. The CDR3 nucleotides read TGCAGCGTAGGGGGGGACGCGAACACCGGGGAGCTGTTTTTT. This chain connects TRBV29-1 to TRBJ2-2; weak D call: TRBD2 (7 bases). The CDR3 is made up of 14 amino acids. V lost 6 bases and J 0 bases, leaving 11 bases between the germline ends. CDR1 and CDR2 from the germline V gene are SQVTM and ANQGSEA.

This rearrangement joins TRBV30 to TRBJ2-1, with 8 bases matching TRBD2. The germline V gene has CDR1 GTSNPN and CDR2 SVGIG (reference sequence). With 5 bases clipped from V and 9 bases from J, the junction kept 6 bases outside the gene matches. This CDR3 is 12 amino acids long. The CDR3 here is CAWVSGKVEQFF. The CDR3 region has the DNA TGTGCCTGGGTTAGCGGGAAGGTTGAGCAGTTCTTC.

In this sample, this clone turned up a few times. The rearrangement uses TRBV21-1 and TRBJ2-4; TRBD1 reflects the table's D call only, with no check against the DNA. TRBV21-1 is a listed pseudogene. The CDR3 spans 19 residues. For the CDR3, the DNA is TGTGCCAGCAGCAAAGTTAGGGACAGGGACCCCCTATTCAAAAACATTCAGTACTTC. Translating it yields CASSKVRDRDPLFKNIQYF.

The chain joins TRBV15 to TRBJ1-4; 7 positions agree with TRBD1. Germline V gene lookup returns CDR1 LNHNV and CDR2 YYDKDF (reference sequence). With 5 bases clipped from V and 6 bases from J, the junction kept 6 bases outside the gene matches. The CDR3 length is 14 residues. CDR3 loop: CATSLRQGDEKLFF. Written as DNA, the CDR3 is TGTGCCACCAGCTTACGACAGGGTGATGAAAAACTGTTTTTT.